The 16 T cell receptor beta chains below come from one sample, sequenced in a study of blood T cell repertoires in COVID-19. The protocol was immunoSEQ multiplex PCR, while the TCRdb copy is restricted to in-frame clones and leaves out a portion. The sample has some 330,000 clones, around 83% seen once. Material for sequencing was PBMCs or T cells enriched from blood (not recorded which). All receptors derive from a woman aged 45-59 years who had recovered from COVID-19.

The V gene is TRBV19, the J gene TRBJ2-1, with TRBD1 identical over 7 bases. Per the germline V gene, CDR1 is LNHDA and CDR2 is SQIVND (reference sequence). The V and J ends lost 1 base and 6 bases, in that order; junction bases with no gene match: 9. CDR3 length equals 16 residues. The CDR3 region has the DNA TGTGCCAGTAGTATAGGATGGCAGGGGGTAGGCAATGAGCAGTTCTTC. Translation: CASSIGWQGVGNEQFF.

The chain has TRBV27 and TRBJ1-6, with D perhaps TRBD1 (5 bases). Germline CDR1 reads MNHEY; CDR2 reads SMNVEV (reference sequence). The CDR3 is 16 amino acids. V lost 2 bases and J lost 8, with 16 bases in between. CDR3 sequence: CASSLPPQGRDSPLHF. The CDR3 region has the DNA TGTGCCAGCAGTTTACCCCCCCAGGGTCGGGATTCACCCCTCCACTTT.

The V and J genes are TRBV7-2 and TRBJ2-5; 10 positions agree with TRBD2. There are 16 residues in the CDR3. CDR1 is SGHTA, CDR2 FQGNSA, per germline. With V trimmed by 4 bases and J by 1 base, 6 bases remained unmatched. CDR3 nucleotides: TGTGCCAGCAGCTCCCTTGGACTAGCGGCCCAAGAGACCCAGTACTTC. Residues: CASSSLGLAAQETQYF.

The CDR3 sequence: CSALQGPEAFF. For the CDR3, the DNA is TGCAGTGCCTTACAGGGGCCCGAAGCTTTCTTT. This chain connects TRBV20-1 to TRBJ1-1; 7 bases match TRBD1. The germline CDR1 and CDR2 sequences are DFQATT and SNEGSKA (reference sequence). The CDR3 extends over 11 amino acids. V gave up 6 bases and J gave up 8 bases; unmatched junction bases: 6.

The gene calls are TRBV7-8 and TRBJ1-1, with 11 bases identical to TRBD1. The V gene end was trimmed by 5 bases and the J gene end by 8 bases; junction bases not matched to a gene: 10. This CDR3 comprises 15 residues. Germline lookup yields CDR1 SGHVS and CDR2 FQNEAQ. Here the CDR3 reads CASSEAGTGGTEAFF. The CDR3 bases are TGTGCCAGCAGCGAAGCCGGGACAGGGGGAACCGAAGCTTTCTTT.

The chain links TRBV27 to TRBJ2-3, with 7 bases lining up with TRBD1. CDR3 length equals 14 residues. Trimming at V came to 8 bases and at J to 2 bases, leaving 7 bases not matched to a gene. The germline V gene encodes CDR1 MNHEY and CDR2 SMNVEV (reference sequence). CDR3 residues: CASANGQDTDTQYF. CDR3 DNA: TGTGCCAGCGCCAATGGACAGGACACAGATACGCAGTATTTT.

This chain links TRBV29-1 with TRBJ1-2; D is ambiguous. From germline, CDR1 is SQVTM and CDR2 ANQGSEA. The length of the CDR3 is 12 residues. V was trimmed by 7 bases and J by 8 bases, leaving 17 bases between them. CDR3 protein: CSGGYVREGYTF. CDR3 sequence (DNA): TGCAGCGGCGGATATGTCCGGGAAGGCTACACCTTC.

The DNA for the CDR3 is TGTGCCAGCTCACCACCAATACAGGGTGAAGCTTTCTTT. The encoded protein is CASSPPIQGEAFF. The chain recombines TRBV18 with TRBJ1-1, with a tentative D call TRBD1 (6 bases). The germline V gene has CDR1 KGHSH and CDR2 LQKENI. This CDR3 region has 13 residues. V was shortened by 0 bases and J by 7 bases, with 9 bases between the two germline ends.

V and J are TRBV27 and TRBJ1-1; a possible D gene is TRBD1 (5 bases). This CDR3 comprises 15 residues. Germline CDR1 is MNHEY and CDR2 is SMNVEV (reference sequence). The germline V and J ends were trimmed by 4 bases and 1 base, with 13 bases remaining between them. As DNA, the CDR3 is TGTGCCAGCAGTTCTCGACAGAAACCGAACACTGAAGCTTTCTTT. It encodes CASSSRQKPNTEAFF.

This clone appeared once. The V gene is TRBV18, the J gene TRBJ2-2; D remains ambiguous. V was clipped by 5 bases and J by 0 bases, with 4 bases between them. The CDR3 length is 13 residues. Germline CDR1 KGHSH, CDR2 LQKENI. CDR3 in amino acids: CASSGPNTGELFF. CDR3 sequence (DNA): TGTGCCAGCTCAGGGCCGAACACCGGGGAGCTGTTTTTT.

The chain joins TRBV24-1 to TRBJ2-5, with 11 bases that match TRBD2. Trimming removed 3 bases from V and 1 base from J; junction bases left unmatched: 6. The CDR3 runs 17 residues. The V gene's germline CDR1 is KGHDR and CDR2 SFDVKD. The CDR3 DNA reads TGTGCCACCAGTGATGCAACCGGGACTAGCGGCCAAGAGACCCAGTACTTC. Its translation is CATSDATGTSGQETQYF.

This chain's CDR3 is CASSLELNNSPLHF. The CDR3 DNA sequence: TGCGCCAGCAGCTTGGAGCTGAATAATTCACCCCTCCACTTT. The chain joins TRBV5-1 to TRBJ1-6; D remains unclear. Germline lookup yields CDR1 SGHRS and CDR2 YFSETQ. This CDR3 is 14 amino acids long. Trimming stripped 0 bases from V and 5 bases from J, with 6 bases between.

The chain couples TRBV12-3 or TRBV12-4 to TRBJ1-1; 11 bases are a match to TRBD1. The CDR3 length is 13 residues. Germline trimming cut 7 bases from V and 7 bases from J; bases unmatched to any gene: 5. The CDR3 bases are TGTGCCAGCACCCGGACAGGGGGCTTTGAAGCTTTCTTT. It specifies CASTRTGGFEAFF.

The table lists this clone with a few counts. The sample has other DNA sequences that encode this CDR3 too. The chain uses TRBV7-8 and TRBJ1-5, with TRBD1 matching over 7 bases. Germline V gives CDR1 SGHVS, CDR2 FQNEAQ. V was clipped by 5 bases and J by 5 bases; unmatched bases: 3. This CDR3 comprises 13 residues. The CDR3 spells CASSLTGDQPQHF. The CDR3 DNA sequence: TGTGCCAGCAGCCTCACAGGGGATCAGCCCCAGCATTTT.

The rearrangement joins TRBV7-2 to TRBJ1-5, with TRBD1 matching 7 bases. The CDR3 extends over 13 amino acids. Germline lookup yields CDR1 SGHTA and CDR2 FQGNSA. Trimming took 5 bases from V and 7 from J; bases not matched to a gene: 5. The CDR3 reads CASSRDREQPQHF. CDR3 DNA: TGTGCCAGCAGCCGAGACAGGGAGCAGCCCCAGCATTTT.

The rearrangement links TRBV4-2 to TRBJ1-4, with D unclear. The CDR3 runs 15 residues. With 0 bases removed from V and 8 bases from J, the gap between germline ends came to 13 bases. Germline V gene sequence: CDR1 LGHNA, CDR2 YNFKEQ. The CDR3 bases are TGTGCCAGCAGCCAAGACTGGGGAGATGAAGAAAAACTGTTTTTT. Translation: CASSQDWGDEEKLFF.